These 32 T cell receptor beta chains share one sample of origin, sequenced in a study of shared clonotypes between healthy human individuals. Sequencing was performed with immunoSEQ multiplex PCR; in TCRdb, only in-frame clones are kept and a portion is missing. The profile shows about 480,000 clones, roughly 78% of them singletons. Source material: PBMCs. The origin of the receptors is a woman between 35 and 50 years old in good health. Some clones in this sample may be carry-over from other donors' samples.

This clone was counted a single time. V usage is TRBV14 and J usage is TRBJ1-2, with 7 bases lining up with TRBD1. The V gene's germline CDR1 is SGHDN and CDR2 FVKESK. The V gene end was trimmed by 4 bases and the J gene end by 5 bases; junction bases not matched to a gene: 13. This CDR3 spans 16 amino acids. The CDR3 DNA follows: TGTGCCAGCAGCCCAGGGACAGAAACCGTTGGGTATGGCTACACCTTC. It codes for CASSPGTETVGYGYTF. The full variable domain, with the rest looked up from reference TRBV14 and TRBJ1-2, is EAGVTQFPSHSVIEKGQTVTLRCDPISGHDNLYWYRRVMGKEIKFLLHFVKESKQDESGMPNNRFLAERTGGTYSTLKVQPAELEDSGVYFCASSPGTETVGYGYTFGSGTRLTVV.

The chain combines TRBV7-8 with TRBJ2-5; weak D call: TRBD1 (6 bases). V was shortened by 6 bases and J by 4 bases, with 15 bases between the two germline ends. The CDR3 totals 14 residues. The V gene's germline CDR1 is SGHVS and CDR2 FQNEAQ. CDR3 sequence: CASRKRGSGETQYF. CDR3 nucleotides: TGTGCCAGCAGGAAGAGGGGGAGTGGAGAGACCCAGTACTTC.

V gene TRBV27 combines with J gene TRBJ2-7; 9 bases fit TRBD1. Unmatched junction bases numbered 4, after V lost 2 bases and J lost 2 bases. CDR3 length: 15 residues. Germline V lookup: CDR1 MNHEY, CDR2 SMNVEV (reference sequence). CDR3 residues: CASSLTTGGPYEQYF. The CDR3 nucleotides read TGTGCCAGCAGTTTAACCACAGGGGGCCCCTACGAGCAGTACTTC.

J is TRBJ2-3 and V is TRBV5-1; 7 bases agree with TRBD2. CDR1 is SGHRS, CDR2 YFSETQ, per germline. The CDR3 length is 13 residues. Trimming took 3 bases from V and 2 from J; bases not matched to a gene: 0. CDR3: CASSWDYTDTQYF. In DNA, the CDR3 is TGCGCCAGCAGCTGGGACTACACAGATACGCAGTATTTT.

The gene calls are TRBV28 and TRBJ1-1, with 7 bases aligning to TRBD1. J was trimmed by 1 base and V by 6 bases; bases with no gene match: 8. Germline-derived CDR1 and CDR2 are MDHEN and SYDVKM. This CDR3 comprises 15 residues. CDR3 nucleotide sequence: TGTGCCAGCAGACACAGGGGAGGGGGGAACACTGAAGCTTTCTTT. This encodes CASRHRGGGNTEAFF.

This CDR3 reads CASGGLAGNNEQFF. CDR3 DNA sequence: TGTGCCAGCGGGGGACTAGCGGGTAACAATGAGCAGTTCTTC. This chain links TRBV2 with TRBJ2-1; 12 positions agree with TRBD2. CDR3 length: 14 residues. With V trimmed by 8 bases and J by 5 bases, 4 bases remained unmatched. CDR1 and CDR2 (germline): SNHLY, FYNNEI.

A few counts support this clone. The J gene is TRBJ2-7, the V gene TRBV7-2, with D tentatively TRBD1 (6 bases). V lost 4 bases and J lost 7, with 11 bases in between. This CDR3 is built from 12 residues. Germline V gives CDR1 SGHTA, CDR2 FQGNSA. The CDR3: CASSSSTGEQYF. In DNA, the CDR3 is TGTGCCAGCAGCTCCTCAACAGGGGAGCAGTACTTC.

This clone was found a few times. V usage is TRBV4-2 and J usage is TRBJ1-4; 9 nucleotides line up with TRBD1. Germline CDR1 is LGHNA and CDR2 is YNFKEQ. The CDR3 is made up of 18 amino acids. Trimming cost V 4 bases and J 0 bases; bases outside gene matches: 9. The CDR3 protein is CASSPRTGAPTTNEKLFF. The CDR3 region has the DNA TGTGCCAGCAGCCCACGGACAGGGGCCCCCACAACTAATGAAAAACTGTTTTTT.

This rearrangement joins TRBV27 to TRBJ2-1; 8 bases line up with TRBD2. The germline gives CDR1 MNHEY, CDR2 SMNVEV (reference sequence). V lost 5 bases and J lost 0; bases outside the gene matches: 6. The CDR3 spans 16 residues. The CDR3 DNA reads TGTGCCAGCAGTAACCGCGGGAGGAGCTCCTACAATGAGCAGTTCTTC. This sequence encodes CASSNRGRSSYNEQFF.

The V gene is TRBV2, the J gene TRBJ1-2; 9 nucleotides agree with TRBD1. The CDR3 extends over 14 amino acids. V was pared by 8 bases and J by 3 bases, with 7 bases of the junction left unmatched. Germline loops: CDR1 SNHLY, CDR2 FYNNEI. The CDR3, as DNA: TGTGCCAGCTCTCAACAGGGGGCCTACTATGGCTACACCTTC. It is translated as CASSQQGAYYGYTF.

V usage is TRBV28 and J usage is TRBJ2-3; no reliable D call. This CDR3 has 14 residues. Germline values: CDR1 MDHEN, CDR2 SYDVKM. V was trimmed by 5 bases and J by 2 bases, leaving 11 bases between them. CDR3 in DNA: TGTGCCAGCAGTCCACTGGCGCCCACAGATACGCAGTATTTT. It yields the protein CASSPLAPTDTQYF.

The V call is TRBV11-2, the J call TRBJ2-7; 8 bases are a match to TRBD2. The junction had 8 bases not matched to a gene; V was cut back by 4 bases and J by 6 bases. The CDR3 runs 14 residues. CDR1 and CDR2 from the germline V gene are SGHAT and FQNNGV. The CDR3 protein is CASSSTSGPGEQYF. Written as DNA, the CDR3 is TGTGCCAGCAGCTCAACTAGCGGCCCGGGCGAGCAGTACTTC.

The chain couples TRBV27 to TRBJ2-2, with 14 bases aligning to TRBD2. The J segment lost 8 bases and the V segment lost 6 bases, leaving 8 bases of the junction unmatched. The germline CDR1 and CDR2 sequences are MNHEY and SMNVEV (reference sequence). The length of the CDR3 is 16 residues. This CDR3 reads CASSYGTSGSMGELFF. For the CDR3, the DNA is TGTGCCAGCAGCTACGGGACTAGCGGGAGCATGGGGGAGCTGTTTTTT.

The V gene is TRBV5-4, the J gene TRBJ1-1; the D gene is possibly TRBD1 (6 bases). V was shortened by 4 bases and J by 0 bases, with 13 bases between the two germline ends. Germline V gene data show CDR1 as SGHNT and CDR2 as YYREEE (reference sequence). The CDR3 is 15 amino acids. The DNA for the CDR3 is TGTGCCAGCAGCCGGGGGACACTTCTGAACACTGAAGCTTTCTTT. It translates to CASSRGTLLNTEAFF.

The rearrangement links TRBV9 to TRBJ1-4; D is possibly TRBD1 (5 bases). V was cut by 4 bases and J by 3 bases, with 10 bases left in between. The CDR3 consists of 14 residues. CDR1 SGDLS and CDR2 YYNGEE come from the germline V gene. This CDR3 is CASSPGGANEKLFF. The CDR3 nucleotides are TGTGCCAGCAGCCCGGGGGGGGCTAATGAAAAACTGTTTTTT.

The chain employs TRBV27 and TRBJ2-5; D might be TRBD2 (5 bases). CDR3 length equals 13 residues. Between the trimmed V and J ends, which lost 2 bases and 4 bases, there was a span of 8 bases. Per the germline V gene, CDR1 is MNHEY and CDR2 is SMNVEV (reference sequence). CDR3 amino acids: CASSLDGGETQYF. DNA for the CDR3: TGTGCCAGCAGTTTAGACGGAGGAGAGACCCAGTACTTC.

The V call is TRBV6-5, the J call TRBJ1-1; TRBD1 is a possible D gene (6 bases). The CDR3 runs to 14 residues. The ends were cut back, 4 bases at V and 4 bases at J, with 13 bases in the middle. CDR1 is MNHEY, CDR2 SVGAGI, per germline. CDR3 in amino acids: CASSWEGGFTEAFF. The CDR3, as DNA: TGTGCCAGCAGTTGGGAAGGGGGATTCACTGAAGCTTTCTTT.

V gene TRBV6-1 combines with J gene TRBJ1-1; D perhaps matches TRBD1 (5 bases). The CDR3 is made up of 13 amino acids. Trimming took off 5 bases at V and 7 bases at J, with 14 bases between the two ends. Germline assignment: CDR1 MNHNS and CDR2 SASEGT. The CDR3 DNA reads TGTGCCAGCAGTCCACAGGCGCGGGGTGAAGCTTTCTTT. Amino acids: CASSPQARGEAFF.

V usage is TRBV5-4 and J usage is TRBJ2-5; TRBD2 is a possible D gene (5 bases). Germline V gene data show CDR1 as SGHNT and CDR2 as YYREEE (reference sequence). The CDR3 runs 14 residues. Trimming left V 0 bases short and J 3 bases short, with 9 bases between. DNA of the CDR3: TGTGCCAGCAGCTTGGGGTCGGGGAAAGAGACCCAGTACTTC. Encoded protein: CASSLGSGKETQYF.

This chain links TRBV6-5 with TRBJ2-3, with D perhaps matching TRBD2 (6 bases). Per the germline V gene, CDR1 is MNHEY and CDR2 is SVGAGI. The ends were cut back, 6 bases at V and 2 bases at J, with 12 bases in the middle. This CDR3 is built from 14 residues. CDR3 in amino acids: CASRISGFTDTQYF. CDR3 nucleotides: TGTGCCAGCAGGATTAGCGGATTCACAGATACGCAGTATTTT.

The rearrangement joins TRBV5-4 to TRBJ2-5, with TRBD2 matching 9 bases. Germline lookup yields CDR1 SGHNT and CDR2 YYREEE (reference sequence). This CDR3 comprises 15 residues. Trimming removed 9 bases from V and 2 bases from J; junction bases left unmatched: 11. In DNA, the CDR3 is TGTGCCACATGTGAGGCTAGCGGGATTCAAGAGACCCAGTACTTC. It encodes CATCEASGIQETQYF.

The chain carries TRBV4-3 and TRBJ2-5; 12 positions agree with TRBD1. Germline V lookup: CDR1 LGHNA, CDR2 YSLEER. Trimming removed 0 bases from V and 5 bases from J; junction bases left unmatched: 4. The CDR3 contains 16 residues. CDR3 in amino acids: CASSQEGTGGAETQYF. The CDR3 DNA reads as TGCGCCAGCAGCCAAGAAGGGACAGGGGGCGCTGAGACCCAGTACTTC.

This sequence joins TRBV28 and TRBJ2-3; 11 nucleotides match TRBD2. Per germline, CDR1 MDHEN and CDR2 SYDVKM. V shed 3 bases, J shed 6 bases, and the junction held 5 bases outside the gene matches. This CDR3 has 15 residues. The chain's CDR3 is CASSFGIAGGDTQYF. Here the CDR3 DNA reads TGTGCCAGCAGTTTTGGGATAGCGGGAGGGGATACGCAGTATTTT. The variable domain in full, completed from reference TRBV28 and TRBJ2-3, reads DVKVTQSSRYLVKRTGEKVFLECVQDMDHENMFWYRQDPGLGLRLIYFSYDVKMKEKGDIPEGYSVSREKKERFSLILESASTNQTSMYLCASSFGIAGGDTQYFGPGTRLTVL.

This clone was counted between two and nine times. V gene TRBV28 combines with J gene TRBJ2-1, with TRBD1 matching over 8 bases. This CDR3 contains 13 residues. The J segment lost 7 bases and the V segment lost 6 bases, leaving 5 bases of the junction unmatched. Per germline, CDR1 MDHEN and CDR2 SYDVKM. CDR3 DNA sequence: TGTGCCAGCAGCCAGGGGGCGCGAAATGAGCAGTTCTTC. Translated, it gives CASSQGARNEQFF.

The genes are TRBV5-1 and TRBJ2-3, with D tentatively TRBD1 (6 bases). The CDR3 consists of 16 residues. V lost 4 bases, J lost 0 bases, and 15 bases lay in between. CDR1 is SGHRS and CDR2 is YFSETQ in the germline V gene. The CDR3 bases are TGCGCCAGCAGCGCTACAGGGCCGCCTAGCACAGATACGCAGTATTTT. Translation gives CASSATGPPSTDTQYF. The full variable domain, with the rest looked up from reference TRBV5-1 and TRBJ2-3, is KAGVTQTPRYLIKTRGQQVTLSCSPISGHRSVSWYQQTPGQGLQFLFEYFSETQRNKGNFPGRFSGRQFSNSRSEMNVSTLELGDSALYLCASSATGPPSTDTQYFGPGTRLTVL.

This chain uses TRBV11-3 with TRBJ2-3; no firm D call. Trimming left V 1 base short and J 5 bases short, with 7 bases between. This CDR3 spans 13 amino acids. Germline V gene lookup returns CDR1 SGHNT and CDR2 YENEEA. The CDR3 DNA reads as TGTGCCAGCAGCTTAGGGCTGGGAGATACGCAGTATTTT. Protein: CASSLGLGDTQYF.

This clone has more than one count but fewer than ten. CDR3 nucleotide sequence: TGTGCCAGCAGTGTAGGGCCTCTAAATCAGCCCCAGCATTTT. Protein product: CASSVGPLNQPQHF. V usage is TRBV2 and J usage is TRBJ1-5; D ambiguous. V was trimmed by 4 bases and J by 4 bases, leaving 11 bases between them. Germline CDR1 reads SNHLY; CDR2 reads FYNNEI. The length of the CDR3 is 14 residues.

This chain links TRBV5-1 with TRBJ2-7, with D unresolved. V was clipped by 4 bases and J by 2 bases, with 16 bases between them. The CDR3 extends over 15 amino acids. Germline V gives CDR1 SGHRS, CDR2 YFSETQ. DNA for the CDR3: TGCGCCAGCAGCATGGACCCCAACCCGACCTACGAGCAGTACTTC. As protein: CASSMDPNPTYEQYF.

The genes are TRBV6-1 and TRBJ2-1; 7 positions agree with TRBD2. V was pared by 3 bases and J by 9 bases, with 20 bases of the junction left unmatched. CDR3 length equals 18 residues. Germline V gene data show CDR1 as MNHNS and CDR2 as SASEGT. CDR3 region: CASSESPQTSYWTSEQFF. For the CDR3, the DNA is TGTGCCAGCAGTGAGTCCCCCCAGACTAGCTACTGGACGAGTGAGCAGTTCTTC.

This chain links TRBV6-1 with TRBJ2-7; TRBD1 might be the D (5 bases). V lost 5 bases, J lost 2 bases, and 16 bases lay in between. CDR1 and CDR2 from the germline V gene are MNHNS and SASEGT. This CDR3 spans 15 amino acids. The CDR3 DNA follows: TGTGCCAGCAGTAATATCCAGGCAGGGCCCTACGAGCAGTACTTC. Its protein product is CASSNIQAGPYEQYF.

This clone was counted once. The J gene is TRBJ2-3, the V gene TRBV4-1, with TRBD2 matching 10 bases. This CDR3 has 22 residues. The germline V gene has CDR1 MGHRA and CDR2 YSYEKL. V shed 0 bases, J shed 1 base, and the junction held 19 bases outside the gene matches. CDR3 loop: CASSQEVWEPGLALNRTDTQYF. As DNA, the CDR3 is TGCGCCAGCAGCCAAGAAGTTTGGGAACCGGGACTAGCGTTGAATCGCACAGATACGCAGTATTTT.

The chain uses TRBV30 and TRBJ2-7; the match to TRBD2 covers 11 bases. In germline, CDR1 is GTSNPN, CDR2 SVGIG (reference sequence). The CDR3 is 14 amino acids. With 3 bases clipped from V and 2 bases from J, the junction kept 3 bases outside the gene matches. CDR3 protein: CAWRTSGAAYEQYF. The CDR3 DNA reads TGTGCCTGGAGGACTAGCGGGGCCGCCTACGAGCAGTACTTC. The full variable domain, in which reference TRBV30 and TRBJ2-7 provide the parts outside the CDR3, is SQTIHQWPATLVQPVGSPLSLECTVEGTSNPNLYWYRQAAGRGLQLLFYSVGIGQISSEVPQNLSASRPQDRQFILSSKKLLLSDSGFYLCAWRTSGAAYEQYFGPGTRLTVT.